This T cell receptor beta chain was found in a study of cytomegalovirus exposure and HLA in healthy donors. Use of 60 Vbeta and 13 Jbeta primers characterized the PCR. Clones were read by immunoSEQ multiplex PCR, and TCRdb kept only the in-frame ones, dropping some. The repertoire holds about 160,000 clones, with around three quarters as singletons. V gave up 0 bases and J gave up 4 bases; unmatched junction bases: 3. The CDR3 is made up of 16 amino acids. CDR1 SGHRS and CDR2 YFSETQ come from the germline V gene. As to this clone: The antigen is unknown.

Findings and limits, study-wide: HLA restriction was apparent for most CMV-associated TCR beta chains in a later analysis. DRB1 had the most TCR associations and HLA-C the fewest, a later analysis found, with rates varying by HLA locus. Both high specificity and high sensitivity reportedly marked the classifier's diagnosis of cytomegalovirus status.

The chain is built from TRBV5-1 and TRBJ2-1, with 11 bases aligning to TRBD2. The sample consisted of PBMCs. This TCR derives from a man aged 35 to 55 in good health and CMV-seronegative. The CDR3 sequence: CASSLGTSGSYNEQFF. The CDR3, as DNA: TGCGCCAGCAGCTTGGGGACTAGCGGGTCGTACAATGAGCAGTTCTTC.